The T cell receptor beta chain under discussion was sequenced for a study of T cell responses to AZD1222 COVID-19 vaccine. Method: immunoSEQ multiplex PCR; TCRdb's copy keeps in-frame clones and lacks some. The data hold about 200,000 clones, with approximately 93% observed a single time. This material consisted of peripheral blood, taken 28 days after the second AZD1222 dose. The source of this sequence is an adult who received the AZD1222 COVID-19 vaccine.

The CDR3 spells CASSLRTGRVNTEAFF. DNA for the CDR3: TGTGCCAGTAGTCTCCGGACAGGGAGGGTGAACACTGAAGCTTTCTTT. The V gene is TRBV19, the J gene TRBJ1-1, with 8 positions matching TRBD1. Losses at the gene ends were 5 bases for V and 0 bases for J; bases not matched to a gene: 8. Germline assignment: CDR1 LNHDA and CDR2 SQIVND (reference sequence). There are 16 residues in the CDR3.